This T cell receptor beta chain was sequenced for a study of cytomegalovirus exposure and HLA in healthy donors. The trim removed 2 bases at V and 7 bases at J, leaving 6 bases unmatched. Germline lookup yields CDR1 PRHDT and CDR2 FYEKMQ (reference sequence). The CDR3 runs to 14 residues. Study-level results: A missense variant in DCLRE1C was later tied to TCR beta V- and J-gene trimming.

In regard to this clone: Its specificity is unknown.

Use of 60 Vbeta and 13 Jbeta primers characterized the PCR. TCRdb's table, derived via immunoSEQ multiplex PCR, lists solely in-frame clones and lacks some. Counted here are 110,000 or so clones, over 65% occurring once; the ten biggest clones make up 7.5% to 9%. This sequence joins TRBV13 and TRBJ2-7, with TRBD1 matching over 9 bases. The sequencing sample was made of PBMCs. This receptor was identified in a man aged 40-49 years in good health and CMV-seropositive. CDR3 sequence reads: CASSLPGTGKEQYF. The CDR3 bases are TGTGCCAGCAGCTTACCCGGGACAGGGAAAGAGCAGTACTTC.